The present TCR beta chain was sequenced within a study of post-analysis software for immune sequencing data. On the study more broadly: Recorded subtypes: relapsing-remitting, secondary progressive, progressive-relapsing; some patients unannotated. Overall study findings and caveats: Compared with controls, patients showed significantly lower normalized Chao1 diversity. Batch-mates among the samples co-clustered strongly by F measure. Four or five TRBV segments, including TRBV5-6, TRBV5-1 and TRBV20-1, were more frequent in patients than controls.

This clonotype has a count of ten or more. What it binds is not known. This CDR3 has 15 amino acids. Trimming removed 7 bases at V and 6 bases at J, with 21 bases between. Germline lookup yields CDR1 LNHDA and CDR2 SQIVND (reference sequence). The TCR beta cDNA libraries carried unique molecular identifiers. TCRdb re-called the PCR reads with MiXCR, one entry per CDR3 protein. The sample contains a few hundred thousand distinct CDR3 sequences, roughly a third of which appear only once. This TCR derives from a girl between 10 and 17 years old with multiple sclerosis. What was sequenced was blood. This sequence joins TRBV19 and TRBJ1-2; unclear D gene. In DNA, the CDR3 is TGTGCCAGTAACACCCATACATGGGGTGCGCATGGCTACACCTTC. It is translated as CASNTHTWGAHGYTF.